The sequence of this TCR beta chain was determined in a study of blood T cells in healthy people across ages. Findings and limits, study-wide: With naive T cell percentage, TCR beta diversity showed a strong correlation.

CDR1 is MNHEY and CDR2 is SMNVEV in the germline V gene (reference sequence). The CDR3 has 12 residues. With 8 bases removed from V and 4 bases from J, the gap between germline ends came to 10 bases. A second about 7 to 11 cycle PCR used barcoded and J-beta primers. TCRdb re-called the 5' RACE reads through MiXCR, storing one row per CDR3 protein. The repertoire holds about 1.6 million distinct CDR3 sequences, approximately 32% seen once, with approximately 10% in the top ten. With respect to this clonotype: Its cognate antigen is unknown.

This TCR was sampled from a woman aged 25-40 years in good health. The chain employs TRBV27 and TRBJ2-3; D call uncertain. The specimen was blood. DNA of the CDR3: TGTGCCAGCCAGAATGGTGCAGATACGCAGTATTTT. Its translation: CASQNGADTQYF.